Here is one TCR beta chain with its context. Its antigen remains unidentified. Enrollment shut out patients with autoimmune disease history or systemic immunosuppression. These data are taken from a study of OX40 agonist ivuxolimab in advanced cancers. Study background: Participants averaged approximately 65 years of age (range roughly 23 to 90) and were around 80% male. General study results and limits: Nonresponders included some who also had low normalized T-cell clonal expansion.

Profiling relied on immunoSEQ multiplex PCR, and the TCRdb table lists in-frame clones only, not all of them. The sample includes tens of thousands of clones, approximately 87% seen only once; the top ten take around 38%. The germline gives CDR1 MDHEN, CDR2 SYDVKM. V was cut by 7 bases and J by 0 bases, with 13 bases left in between. The length of the CDR3 is 15 residues. Source: CD4+ or CD8+ T cells sorted from blood, taken in a trial of the OX40 agonist ivuxolimab. The chain couples TRBV28 to TRBJ1-5; D is undetermined. This receptor was obtained from an adult with an advanced solid tumor such as melanoma, head and neck, liver or kidney cancer. The CDR3 coding sequence is TGTGCCAGCAAATGGACTGTCGCTAGCAATCAGCCCCAGCATTTT. It yields the protein CASKWTVASNQPQHF.